Presented here are 15 T cell receptor beta chains from one specimen sequenced in a study of cytomegalovirus exposure and HLA in healthy donors. TCRdb's table, derived via immunoSEQ multiplex PCR, lists solely in-frame clones and lacks some. The sample shows 180,000 or so clones, around nine tenths of them seen only once. The specimen sequenced was PBMCs. These receptors were obtained from a man aged 18 to 29 in good health and CMV-seropositive.

The V gene is TRBV4-1, the J gene TRBJ2-7; 7 bases are a match to TRBD2. The germline gives CDR1 MGHRA, CDR2 YSYEKL. Trimming cost V 1 base and J 3 bases; bases outside gene matches: 3. The CDR3 runs 14 residues. CDR3 DNA: TGCGCCAGCAGCCAAGGGGGCGGGAGCTACGAGCAGTACTTC. Translated: CASSQGGGSYEQYF.

This chain connects TRBV27 to TRBJ2-1; D is possibly TRBD2 (5 bases). CDR3 length: 15 amino acids. CDR1 is MNHEY and CDR2 is SMNVEV in the germline V gene (reference sequence). The V gene lost 0 bases and the J gene lost 0 bases, with 6 bases spanning the gap. CDR3 DNA: TGTGCCAGCAGTTTATCGGGGAGCTCCTACAATGAGCAGTTCTTC. It yields the protein CASSLSGSSYNEQFF.

This chain connects TRBV29-1 to TRBJ2-4; 12 bases match TRBD2. The CDR3 sequence is 19 residues long. The germline V gene has CDR1 SQVTM and CDR2 ANQGSEA. J lost 3 bases, V lost 2 bases, and 14 bases had no gene match. The CDR3 is CSVEPRLAGEGVGKNIQYF. CDR3 sequence (DNA): TGCAGCGTTGAACCCCGACTAGCGGGAGAAGGAGTAGGCAAAAACATTCAGTACTTC.

CDR3 sequence: CASSSRAPIKRYEQYF. CDR3 DNA: TGTGCCAGCAGCTCCCGCGCCCCCATTAAGCGATACGAGCAGTACTTC. The V and J genes are TRBV7-2 and TRBJ2-7; D gene unclear. There are 16 residues in the CDR3. CDR1 is SGHTA and CDR2 is FQGNSA in the germline V gene. Trimming cost V 4 bases and J 4 bases, with 20 bases left between them.

The chain is built from TRBV28 and TRBJ2-3; the D gene is possibly TRBD1 (6 bases). CDR3 length: 15 amino acids. V was trimmed by 6 bases and J by 0 bases, leaving 13 bases between them. Germline loops: CDR1 MDHEN, CDR2 SYDVKM. In nucleotides, the CDR3 is TGTGCCAGCAGCACTAGGGGGTCTAGCACAGATACGCAGTATTTT. Its protein product is CASSTRGSSTDTQYF.

V usage is TRBV7-8 and J usage is TRBJ2-7; 10 bases agree with TRBD2. The V gene's germline CDR1 is SGHVS and CDR2 FQNEAQ. The CDR3 spans 19 residues. V gave up 5 bases and J gave up 0 bases; unmatched junction bases: 16. CDR3: CASSQLVAGGLRSSYEQYF. CDR3 DNA sequence: TGTGCCAGCAGCCAGCTGGTAGCGGGAGGCTTAAGGAGCTCCTACGAGCAGTACTTC.

The chain has TRBV27 and TRBJ2-1; D is ambiguous. This CDR3 contains 11 residues. CDR1 MNHEY and CDR2 SMNVEV come from the germline V gene (reference sequence). The V gene lost 6 bases and the J gene lost 4 bases, with 4 bases spanning the gap. As DNA, the CDR3 is TGTGCCAGCAGCAATTACAATGAGCAGTTCTTC. This gives the protein CASSNYNEQFF.

For the CDR3, the DNA is TGCGCCAGCAGCTGGAGGGGGACAGGTTCGGAGCAGTACTTC. Translation: CASSWRGTGSEQYF. V and J are TRBV5-1 and TRBJ2-7; the match to TRBD1 covers 8 bases. The CDR3 sequence is 14 residues long. V was clipped by 3 bases and J by 7 bases; unmatched bases: 9. From germline, CDR1 is SGHRS and CDR2 YFSETQ.

The rearrangement uses TRBV5-1 and TRBJ1-5; no reliable D call. The CDR3 runs 15 residues. Germline CDR1 is SGHRS and CDR2 is YFSETQ. V was pared by 5 bases and J by 3 bases, with 15 bases between. The CDR3 spells CASREGSAANQPQHF. The CDR3 bases are TGCGCCAGCAGGGAGGGTTCCGCGGCCAATCAGCCCCAGCATTTT.

The J gene is TRBJ2-3, the V gene TRBV28; 10 nucleotides line up with TRBD2. The germline CDR1 and CDR2 sequences are MDHEN and SYDVKM. V was pared by 2 bases and J by 3 bases, with 8 bases of the junction left unmatched. The CDR3 is 17 amino acids. CDR3 DNA sequence: TGTGCCAGCAGTTTAAGGCTAGCGGGAGTTGGGACAGATACGCAGTATTTT. It encodes CASSLRLAGVGTDTQYF.

This clone appeared a few times. V and J are TRBV25-1 and TRBJ2-7; 11 nucleotides line up with TRBD1. Germline V gene sequence: CDR1 MGHDK, CDR2 SYGVNS. The trim removed 3 bases at V and 6 bases at J, leaving 1 base unmatched. The CDR3 has 13 amino acids. Here the CDR3 DNA reads TGTGCCAGCAGTGAGGACAGGGGGCCCGAGCAGTACTTC. This sequence encodes CASSEDRGPEQYF.

CDR3 bases: TGTGCCACCAGCGGGGAGGGAAACACCATATATTTT. Its protein product is CATSGEGNTIYF. The V call is TRBV15, the J call TRBJ1-3; D remains ambiguous. CDR1 is LNHNV and CDR2 is YYDKDF in the germline V gene (reference sequence). The CDR3 totals 12 residues. Deletions cut 5 bases from V and 4 bases from J, with 6 bases between.

J is TRBJ1-1 and V is TRBV7-3; no definite D call. CDR3 length equals 14 residues. Germline assignment: CDR1 SGHTA and CDR2 FQGTGA. Deletions cut 2 bases from V and 1 base from J, with 8 bases between. Here the CDR3 DNA reads TGTGCCAGCAGCTTATATCTTCGGAACACTGAAGCTTTCTTT. Its translation: CASSLYLRNTEAFF.

Only one count was recorded for this clone. The V and J genes are TRBV29-1 and TRBJ2-7, with 9 bases aligning to TRBD1. V was pared by 1 base and J by 4 bases, with 5 bases of the junction left unmatched. CDR1 is SQVTM and CDR2 is ANQGSEA in the germline V gene. The CDR3 sequence is 14 residues long. The CDR3 region has the DNA TGCAGCGTTGAAGGGTACAGGGGGCAATACGAGCAGTACTTC. Translated: CSVEGYRGQYEQYF.

The chain combines TRBV19 with TRBJ1-1; TRBD1 matches 8 bases. This CDR3 has 13 amino acids. J was trimmed by 1 base and V by 8 bases; bases with no gene match: 3. Germline V gives CDR1 LNHDA, CDR2 SQIVND (reference sequence). CDR3 residues: CASRDRRNTEAFF. CDR3 nucleotide sequence: TGTGCCAGTCGGGACAGGCGGAACACTGAAGCTTTCTTT.